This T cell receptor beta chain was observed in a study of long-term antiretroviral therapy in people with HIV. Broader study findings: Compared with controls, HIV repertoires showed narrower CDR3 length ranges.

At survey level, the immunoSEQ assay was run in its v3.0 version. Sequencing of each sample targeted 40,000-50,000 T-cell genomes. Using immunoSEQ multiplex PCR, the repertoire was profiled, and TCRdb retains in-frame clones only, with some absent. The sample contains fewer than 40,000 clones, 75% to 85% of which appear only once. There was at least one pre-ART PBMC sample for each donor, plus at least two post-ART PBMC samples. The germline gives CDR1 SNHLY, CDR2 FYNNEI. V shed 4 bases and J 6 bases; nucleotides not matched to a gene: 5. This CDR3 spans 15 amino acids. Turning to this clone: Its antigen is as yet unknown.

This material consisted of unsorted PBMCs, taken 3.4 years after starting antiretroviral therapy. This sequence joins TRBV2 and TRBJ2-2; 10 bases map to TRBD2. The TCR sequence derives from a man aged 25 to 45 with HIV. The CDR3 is CASSGKREGAGELFF. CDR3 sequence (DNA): TGTGCCAGCAGTGGGAAGCGGGAGGGAGCCGGGGAGCTGTTTTTT.